Listed below are T cell receptor beta chains from one sample, sequenced in a study of blood T cell repertoires in COVID-19. Repertoires were generated with immunoSEQ multiplex PCR, while TCRdb's copy carries only in-frame clones and drops some. Among around 68,000 clones listed, around 90% were seen once. Sequencing was carried out using peripheral blood. These receptors came from a human donor in a cohort sampled during active COVID-19. The CDR3 runs from the conserved cysteine through the conserved F or W. Each record gives: CDR3 length, V gene, CDR3 protein.

14 TRBV6-5 CASRRAQATDTQYF
16 TRBV7-2 CASSLNVAVSTDTQYF
15 TRBV6-1 CASSEAIAEYTEAFF
12 TRBV28 CASRPGQFEQYF
16 TRBV7-9 CASSFVETGGYYIQYF
13 TRBV7-9 CASNLGVGSEQYF
17 TRBV5-5 CASSLVVTSGSSYEQYF
17 TRBV7-9 CAIFTGFSRSSYNEQFF
15 TRBV5-5 CASSLTPSGSNEQFF
15 TRBV2 CASSLGTGANYGYTF
12 TRBV25-1 CASRRLVGELFF
18 TRBV7-8 CASSLARGSRRAGNTIYF
15 TRBV6-1 CASSEHDRLNYGYTF